This TCR beta chain was recovered during a study of OX40 agonist ivuxolimab in advanced cancers. Overall study results and limits: Partly responding patients at 0.1-3.0 mg/kg showed some of the smallest clonal expansion.

The CDR3 extends over 14 amino acids. From germline, CDR1 is MNHEY and CDR2 SMNVEV (reference sequence). Germline trimming cut 5 bases from V and 3 bases from J; bases unmatched to any gene: 3. Note on this clone: Its antigen is not known.

The method was immunoSEQ multiplex PCR; TCRdb's version includes in-frame clones alone and lacks a portion of them. There are over 40,000 clones in the sample; roughly nine tenths occur only once, and 11% to 15% lies in the top ten. This sample comprised CD4+ or CD8+ T cells sorted from blood, obtained in a trial of the OX40 agonist ivuxolimab. The receptor was isolated from an adult with an advanced solid tumor such as melanoma, head and neck, liver or kidney cancer. The V call is TRBV27, the J call TRBJ2-7, with 11 bases that match TRBD1. The CDR3 DNA reads as TGTGCCAGCAGTACAGGGACAGGGGGCTACGAGCAGTACTTC. Translated: CASSTGTGGYEQYF.